This is a list of T cell receptor beta chains from one sample in a study of T-cell memory formation after mild COVID-19. TCRdb reprocessed the 5' RACE reads via MiXCR and lists one record per CDR3 protein. The table records under 300,000 distinct CDR3 sequences, roughly 18% of them present only once. Sequencing input: PBMCs or a T cell subset sorted from them (not recorded which). These receptors all stem from a man aged 18 to 30 who had mild COVID-19 (a few samples of this study predate the infection). Cell type and time point are not known. CDR3s include the opening cysteine and the closing phenylalanine or tryptophan. A D gene is named only where the DNA matches it firmly. Size tells how often a clone was seen (once, few, many) or the class of an expanded clone, and some rows leave it out.

d_call	j_call	clone_size	v_call	cdr3_nt	cdr3_aa
NA	TRBJ2-1	NA	TRBV20-1	TGCAGTGCTAATGGTAACAATGAGCAGTTCTTC	CSANGNNEQFF
NA	TRBJ2-1	NA	TRBV18	TGTGCCAGCTCACCGGTCGGGTACAATGAGCAGTTCTTC	CASSPVGYNEQFF
NA	TRBJ1-5	NA	TRBV6-1	TGTGCCAGCAGTGAAAGGTTTTATAGCAATCAGCCCCAGCATTTT	CASSERFYSNQPQHF
NA	TRBJ2-1	NA	TRBV20-1	TGCAGTGCTAGAGATGGGACGGGCCTCTACAATGAGCAGTTCTTC	CSARDGTGLYNEQFF
NA	TRBJ2-1	many	TRBV7-2	TGTGCCAGCAGCTTGGGGACCTACAATGAGCAGTTCTTC	CASSLGTYNEQFF
TRBD1	TRBJ1-5	NA	TRBV7-8	TGTGCCAGCAGCTTGGCAACCGGGACAGGGCAAGATCAGCCCCAGCATTTT	CASSLATGTGQDQPQHF
NA	TRBJ1-5	NA	TRBV3-1	TGTGCCAGCAGTACGAGGGGAAATAACAATCAGCCCCAGCATTTT	CASSTRGNNNQPQHF
TRBD2	TRBJ2-2	NA	TRBV6-2/TRBV6-3	TGTGCCAGCAGTTACTCGCTACTAGCGGGGCCTGCGAACACCGGGGAGCTGTTTTTT	CASSYSLLAGPANTGELFF
NA	TRBJ2-7	NA	TRBV20-1	TGCAGTGCAACAGGCCGGGCCTACGAGCAGTACTTC	CSATGRAYEQYF
NA	TRBJ1-5	few	TRBV7-8	TGTGCCAGCAGCTTAGTCGATTACCAGCCCCAGCATTTT	CASSLVDYQPQHF
NA	TRBJ1-5	few	TRBV7-9	TGTGCCAGCAGCTTCGCCGGAATCAATCAGCCCCAGCATTTT	CASSFAGINQPQHF
NA	TRBJ2-5	many	TRBV3-1	TGTGCCAGCAGCCAAGGACTGCAAGAGACCCAGTACTTC	CASSQGLQETQYF
TRBD1	TRBJ2-7	NA	TRBV18	TGTGCCAGCTCACCAGCTAACAGGGGAAGTTACGAGCAGTACTTC	CASSPANRGSYEQYF
NA	TRBJ2-3	NA	TRBV3-1	TGTGCCAGCAGCCAAAGGGCTAGCGTGGTTTGGGCAGATACGCAGTATTTT	CASSQRASVVWADTQYF
NA	TRBJ1-1	few	TRBV29-1	TGCAGCGTTGAGGACGGGGACCCAGGCGCGGACACTGAAGCTTTCTTT	CSVEDGDPGADTEAFF
NA	TRBJ2-1	NA	TRBV7-2	TGTGCCAGCAGCTTAGTTCGGGGGGCCATGAATGAGCAGTTCTTC	CASSLVRGAMNEQFF
NA	TRBJ2-5	few	TRBV2	TGTGCCAGCAGGGAGGGGACAGTTCAAGAGACCCAGTACTTC	CASREGTVQETQYF
NA	TRBJ2-2	many	TRBV24-1	TGTGCCACCAGTGCCTCTAAGGACAGTGCGAGGTCCGGGGAGCTGTTTTTT	CATSASKDSARSGELFF
NA	TRBJ1-5	few	TRBV7-2	TGTGCCAGCAGCAAGGACAGCCTCAATCAGCCCCAGCATTTT	CASSKDSLNQPQHF
NA	TRBJ2-7	few	TRBV6-2/TRBV6-3	TGTGCCAGCAGTACCCGGGTCCTCCAGCGAGACTCCTACGAGCAGTACTTC	CASSTRVLQRDSYEQYF
NA	TRBJ1-2	NA	TRBV7-2	TGTGCTTCCCGGAGGGGGGGGTCCGAGGTGGATGGCTACACCTTC	CASRRGGSEVDGYTF
TRBD1	TRBJ1-6	NA	TRBV18	TGTGCCAGCTCACCCCGGACAGGGTCTAATTCACCCCTCCACTTT	CASSPRTGSNSPLHF
NA	TRBJ1-1	NA	TRBV5-8	TGTGCCAGCAGCCGCAGGGTCTCGTACACTGAAGCTTTCTTT	CASSRRVSYTEAFF